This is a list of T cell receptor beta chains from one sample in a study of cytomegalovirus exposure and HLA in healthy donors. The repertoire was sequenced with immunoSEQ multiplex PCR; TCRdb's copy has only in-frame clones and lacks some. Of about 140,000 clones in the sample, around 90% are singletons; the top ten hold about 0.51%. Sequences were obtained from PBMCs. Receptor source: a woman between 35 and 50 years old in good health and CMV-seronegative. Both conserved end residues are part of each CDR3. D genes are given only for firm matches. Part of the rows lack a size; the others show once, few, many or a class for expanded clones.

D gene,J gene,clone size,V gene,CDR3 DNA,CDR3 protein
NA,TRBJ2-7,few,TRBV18,TGTGCCAGCTCACCGACAGGCTCTTACGAGCAGTACTTC,CASSPTGSYEQYF
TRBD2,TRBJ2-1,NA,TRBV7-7,TGTGCCAGCAGCCCCCACCTAGCGGGAGTTTCCAATGAGCAGTTCTTC,CASSPHLAGVSNEQFF
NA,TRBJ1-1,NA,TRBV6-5,TGTGCCAGCAGTTACATGACCCAGGGATACACTGAAGCTTTCTTT,CASSYMTQGYTEAFF
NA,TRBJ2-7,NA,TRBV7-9,TGTGCCAGCAGCCCTGGACTATCCTACGAGCAGTACTTC,CASSPGLSYEQYF
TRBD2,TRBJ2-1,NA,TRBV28,TGTGCCAGCAGACCATCCGGGACTAGATCCTACAATGAGCAGTTCTTC,CASRPSGTRSYNEQFF
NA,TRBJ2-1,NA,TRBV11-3,TGTGCCAGCAGCTTAGATGAAGCAGTAACTATCTACAATGAGCAGTTCTTC,CASSLDEAVTIYNEQFF
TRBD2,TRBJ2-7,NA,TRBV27,TGTGCCAGCAGTTCCCGGACTAGCGGGAACTACGAGCAGTACTTC,CASSSRTSGNYEQYF
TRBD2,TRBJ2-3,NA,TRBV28,TGTGCCAGCAGTTCTCCGACTAGCGGGAGTTTAGATACGCAGTATTTT,CASSSPTSGSLDTQYF
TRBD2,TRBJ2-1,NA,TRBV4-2,TGTGCCAGCAGCCAAGCTTTGAATCTAGCGGGAGGCCATGAGCAGTTCTTC,CASSQALNLAGGHEQFF
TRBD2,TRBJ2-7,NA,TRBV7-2,TGTGCCAGCAGCGGGAGTAGCGGGAGTGGATACGAGCAGTACTTC,CASSGSSGSGYEQYF
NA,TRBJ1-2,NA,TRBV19,TGTGCCAGTAGTATAGACACGACAGGACTCTATGGCTACACCTTC,CASSIDTTGLYGYTF
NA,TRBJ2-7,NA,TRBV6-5,TGTGCCAGCAGTTACTCGCACAGGTACCCGTCCTACGAGCAGTACTTC,CASSYSHRYPSYEQYF
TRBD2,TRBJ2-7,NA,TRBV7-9,TGTTCCAGCAGCTTCGCGGCTGGGACTAGCGGGGGGAACTACGAGCAGTACTTC,CSSSFAAGTSGGNYEQYF
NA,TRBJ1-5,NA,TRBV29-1,TGCAGCACCAAGGCGGGGGACGGTCAGCCCCAGCATTTT,CSTKAGDGQPQHF
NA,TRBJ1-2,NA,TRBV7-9,TGTGCCAGCAGCACGTGGTCGCAGGTAGATGGCTACACCTTC,CASSTWSQVDGYTF
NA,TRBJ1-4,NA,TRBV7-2,TGTGCCAGCAGCCGAAACGCCGGGACAAGGAATGAAAAACTGTTTTTT,CASSRNAGTRNEKLFF
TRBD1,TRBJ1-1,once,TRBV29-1,TGCAGCGCCACAGGGGATCCCACTGAAGCTTTCTTT,CSATGDPTEAFF
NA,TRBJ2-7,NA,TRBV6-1,TGTGCCAGCAGTGAAGGGTCGGGAGTAGGAGAGCAGTACTTC,CASSEGSGVGEQYF
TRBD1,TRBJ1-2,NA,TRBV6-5,TGTGCCAGCAGCCGACAGGGGGCGCGGGGCTACACCTTC,CASSRQGARGYTF
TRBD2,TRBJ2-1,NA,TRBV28,TGTGCCAGCAGTTTAAGTATTAGCGGGAGGGCCGTCTACAATGAGCAGTTCTTC,CASSLSISGRAVYNEQFF
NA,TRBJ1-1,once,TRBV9,TGTGCCAGCAGGGAGAAATTGGCAGTGAACACTGAAGCTTTCTTT,CASREKLAVNTEAFF
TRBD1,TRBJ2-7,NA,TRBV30,TGTGCCTGGGGACAGGGCTCCTACGAGCAGTACTTC,CAWGQGSYEQYF
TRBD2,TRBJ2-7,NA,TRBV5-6,TGTGCCAGCAGCAACAGCGGGAGTAGCTACGAGCAGTACTTC,CASSNSGSSYEQYF
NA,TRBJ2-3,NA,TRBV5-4,TGTGCCAGCAGCTTGGTCGCGGACACAGATACGCAGTATTTT,CASSLVADTDTQYF
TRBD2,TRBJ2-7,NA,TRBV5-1,TGCGCCAGCAGCCAGGGACTAGCGGAGTCCTACGAGCAGTACTTC,CASSQGLAESYEQYF
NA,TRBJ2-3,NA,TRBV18,TGTGCCAGCTCACCATATTACAGGGATTCGACAGATACGCAGTATTTT,CASSPYYRDSTDTQYF
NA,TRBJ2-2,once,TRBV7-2,TGTGCCAGCAGCTTAGGCCGTCTAGCTCGGGCCGGGGAGCTGTTTTTT,CASSLGRLARAGELFF